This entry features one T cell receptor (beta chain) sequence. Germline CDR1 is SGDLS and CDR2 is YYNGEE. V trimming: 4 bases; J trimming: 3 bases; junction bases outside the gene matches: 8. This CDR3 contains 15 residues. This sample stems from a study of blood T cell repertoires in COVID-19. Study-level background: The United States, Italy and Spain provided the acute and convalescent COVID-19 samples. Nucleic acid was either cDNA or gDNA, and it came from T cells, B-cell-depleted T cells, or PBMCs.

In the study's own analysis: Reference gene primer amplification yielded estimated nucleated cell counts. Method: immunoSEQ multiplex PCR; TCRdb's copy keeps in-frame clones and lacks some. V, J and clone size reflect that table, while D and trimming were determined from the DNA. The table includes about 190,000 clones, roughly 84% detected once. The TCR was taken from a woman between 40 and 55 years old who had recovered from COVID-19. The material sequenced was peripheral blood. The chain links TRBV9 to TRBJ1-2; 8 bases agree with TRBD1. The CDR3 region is CASSRADRVDYGYTF. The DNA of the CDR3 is TGTGCCAGCAGCCGCGCGGACAGGGTGGACTATGGCTACACCTTC.